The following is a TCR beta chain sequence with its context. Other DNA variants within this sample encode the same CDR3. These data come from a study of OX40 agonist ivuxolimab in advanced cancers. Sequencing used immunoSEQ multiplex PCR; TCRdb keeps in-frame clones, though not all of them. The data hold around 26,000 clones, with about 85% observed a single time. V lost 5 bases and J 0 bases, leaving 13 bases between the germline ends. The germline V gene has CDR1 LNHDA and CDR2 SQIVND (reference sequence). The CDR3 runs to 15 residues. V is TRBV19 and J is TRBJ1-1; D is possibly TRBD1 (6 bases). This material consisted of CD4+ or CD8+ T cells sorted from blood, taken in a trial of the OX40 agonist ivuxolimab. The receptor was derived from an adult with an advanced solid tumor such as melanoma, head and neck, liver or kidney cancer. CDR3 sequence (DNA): TGTGCCAGTAGTCCCGGACAGCTTATGAACACTGAAGCTTTCTTT. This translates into CASSPGQLMNTEAFF. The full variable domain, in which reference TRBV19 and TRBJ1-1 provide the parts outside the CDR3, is DGGITQSPKYLFRKEGQNVTLSCEQNLNHDAMYWYRQDPGQGLRLIYYSQIVNDFQKGDIAEGYSVSREKKESFPLTVTSAQKNPTAFYLCASSPGQLMNTEAFFGQGTRLTVV.